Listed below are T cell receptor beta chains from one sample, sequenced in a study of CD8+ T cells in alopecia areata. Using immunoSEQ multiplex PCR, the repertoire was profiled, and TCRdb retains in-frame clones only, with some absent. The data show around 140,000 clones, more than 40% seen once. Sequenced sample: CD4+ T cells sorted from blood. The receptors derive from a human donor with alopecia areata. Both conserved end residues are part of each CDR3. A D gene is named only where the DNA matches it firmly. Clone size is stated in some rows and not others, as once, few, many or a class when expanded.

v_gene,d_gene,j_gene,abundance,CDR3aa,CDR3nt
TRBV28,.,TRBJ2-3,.,CASSSEPTGTDTQYF,TGTGCCAGCAGTTCCGAACCCACAGGCACAGATACGCAGTATTTT
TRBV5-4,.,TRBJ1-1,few,CASSSTTLSGTEAFF,TGTGCCAGCAGCTCGACCACCCTCAGTGGGACTGAAGCTTTCTTT
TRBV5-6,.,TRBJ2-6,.,CASSLISGANVLTF,TGTGCCAGCAGCTTAATCTCTGGGGCCAACGTCCTGACTTTC
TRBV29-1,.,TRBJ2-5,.,CSARGSETQYF,TGCAGCGCCAGAGGGTCGGAGACCCAGTACTTC
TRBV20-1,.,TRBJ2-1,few,CSPLRYNEQFF,TGCAGTCCACTCCGGTACAATGAGCAGTTCTTC
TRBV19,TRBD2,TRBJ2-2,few,CASKAGGPPGELFF,TGTGCCAGCAAAGCGGGAGGCCCCCCCGGGGAGCTGTTTTTT
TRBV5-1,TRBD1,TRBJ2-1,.,CASSPRQGINEQFF,TGCGCCAGCAGCCCTCGACAGGGTATCAATGAGCAGTTCTTC
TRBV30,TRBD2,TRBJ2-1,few,CAWSVPGLASYNEQFF,TGTGCCTGGAGTGTGCCGGGACTAGCGTCCTACAATGAGCAGTTCTTC
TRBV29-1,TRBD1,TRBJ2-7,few,CSALDRGVYEQYF,TGCAGCGCTCTGGACAGGGGGGTTTACGAGCAGTACTTC
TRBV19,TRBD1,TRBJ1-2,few,CASSLQGWDGYTF,TGTGCCAGTAGTTTACAGGGGTGGGATGGCTACACCTTC
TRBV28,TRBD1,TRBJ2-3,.,CASSSTGLATDTQYF,TGTGCCAGCAGTTCGACAGGGTTGGCCACAGATACGCAGTATTTT
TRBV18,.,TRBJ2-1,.,CASSPLGVYNEQFF,TGTGCCAGCTCACCGCTAGGGGTGTACAATGAGCAGTTCTTC
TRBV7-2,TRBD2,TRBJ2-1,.,CASSPRPSGWSLF,TGTGCCAGCAGCCCCCGGCCTAGCGGGTGGTCGCTCTTC
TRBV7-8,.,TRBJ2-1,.,CASSVPGLPYNEQFF,TGTGCCAGCAGCGTCCCGGGACTCCCATACAATGAGCAGTTCTTC
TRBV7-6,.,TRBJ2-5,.,CASSPKSWYQETQYF,TGTGCCAGCAGCCCTAAATCTTGGTACCAAGAGACCCAGTACTTC
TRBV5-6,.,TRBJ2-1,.,CASSLVRNEQFF,TGTGCCAGCAGCCTGGTAAGGAATGAGCAGTTCTTC
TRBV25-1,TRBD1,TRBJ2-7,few,CASSITGTDGEQYF,TGTGCCAGCAGTATTACCGGGACAGATGGCGAGCAGTACTTC
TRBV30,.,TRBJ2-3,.,CAWTHREGDTQYF,TGTGCCTGGACCCACAGGGAGGGAGATACGCAGTATTTT
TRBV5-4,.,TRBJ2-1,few,CASSSPKTYNEQFF,TGTGCCAGCAGCTCGCCCAAAACCTACAATGAGCAGTTCTTC
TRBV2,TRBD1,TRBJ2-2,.,CASKAGGKTGELFF,TGTGCCAGCAAGGCAGGGGGCAAAACCGGGGAGCTGTTTTTT
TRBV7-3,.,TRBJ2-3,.,CASSPRAGATDTQYF,TGTGCCAGCAGCCCGAGAGCAGGGGCTACAGATACGCAGTATTTT
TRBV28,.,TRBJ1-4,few,CASSFEEKLFF,TGTGCCAGCAGTTTTGAAGAAAAACTGTTTTTT
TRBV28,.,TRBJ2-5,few,CASLGRGLAETQYF,TGTGCCAGCCTGGGCCGAGGGCTGGCAGAGACCCAGTACTTC
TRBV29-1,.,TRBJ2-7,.,CSVAAGPYEQYF,TGCAGCGTGGCAGCAGGGCCCTACGAGCAGTACTTC
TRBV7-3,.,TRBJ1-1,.,CASSRGGDTEAFF,TGTGCCAGCAGCAGAGGAGGCGACACTGAAGCTTTCTTT
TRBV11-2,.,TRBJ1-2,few,CASSSSRYGYTF,TGTGCCAGCAGCTCAAGCCGCTATGGCTACACCTTC
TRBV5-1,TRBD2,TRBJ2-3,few,CASSLTSGYTDTQYF,TGCGCCAGCAGCTTGACTAGCGGGTACACAGATACGCAGTATTTT
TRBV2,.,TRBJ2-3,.,CASSDMDTQYF,TGTGCCAGCAGTGATATGGATACGCAGTATTTT
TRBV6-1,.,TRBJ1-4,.,CASPGPNEKLFF,TGTGCCAGCCCCGGACCTAATGAAAAACTGTTTTTT
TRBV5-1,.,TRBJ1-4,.,CASSLGADATNEKLFF,TGCGCCAGCAGCTTGGGGGCAGATGCAACTAATGAAAAACTGTTTTTT
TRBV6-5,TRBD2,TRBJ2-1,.,CASRREGNNEQFF,TGTGCCAGCAGGCGGGAGGGAAACAATGAGCAGTTCTTC
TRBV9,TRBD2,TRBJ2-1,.,CASSVGNSGSWEQFF,TGTGCCAGCAGCGTAGGAAATAGCGGGAGCTGGGAGCAGTTCTTC
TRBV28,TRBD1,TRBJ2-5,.,CASSLIGTAETQYF,TGTGCCAGCAGTTTAATAGGGACAGCAGAGACCCAGTACTTC
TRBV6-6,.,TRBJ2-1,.,CASSPTNNEQFF,TGTGCCAGCAGTCCAACTAACAATGAGCAGTTCTTC
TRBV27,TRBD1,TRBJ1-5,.,CASSSGGGNQPQHF,TGTGCCAGCAGTTCAGGGGGTGGCAATCAGCCCCAGCATTTT
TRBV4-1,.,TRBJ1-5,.,CASSQVSNQPQHF,TGCGCCAGCAGCCAGGTTAGCAATCAGCCCCAGCATTTT
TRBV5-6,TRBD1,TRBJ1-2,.,CASRLEDRAGYTF,TGTGCCAGCAGACTGGAGGACAGGGCTGGCTACACCTTC
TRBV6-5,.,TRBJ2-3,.,CASSKSPGRTDTQYF,TGTGCCAGCAGTAAATCACCGGGACGAACAGATACGCAGTATTTT
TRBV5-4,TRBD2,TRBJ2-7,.,CASSLKRERVYEQYF,TGTGCCAGCAGCTTGAAGCGGGAGAGGGTCTACGAGCAGTACTTC
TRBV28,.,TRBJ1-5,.,CATQGGGNQPQHF,TGTGCCACCCAAGGTGGAGGTAATCAGCCCCAGCATTTT
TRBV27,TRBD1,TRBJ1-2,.,CASSQGQENYGYTF,TGTGCCAGCAGCCAGGGACAGGAGAACTATGGCTACACCTTC
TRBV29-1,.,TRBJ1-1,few,CSVGGDTEAFF,TGCAGCGTTGGGGGGGACACTGAAGCTTTCTTT